The clone carrying this T cell receptor beta chain has just a few counts. Antigen unknown. Researchers generated TCR beta cDNA from approximately 520 ng of total RNA, relying on a constant-region primer. For TCR beta, libraries were produced by three nested multiplex PCR rounds using slightly modified ARM-PCR. The first two PCR rounds, around 10 cycles each, used TRBV1-TRBV30 forward primers and a C-beta reverse primer. Using its own MiXCR run on the multiplex PCR reads, TCRdb lists one record per CDR3 protein. The table records around 70,000 distinct CDR3 sequences, approximately 70% of them present only once. This entry is derived from a study of tumor-infiltrating lymphocytes in primary liver carcinoma. Study-wide context: Patients included men and women of 30 to 69 years.

Germline assignment: CDR1 KGHDR and CDR2 SFDVKD. The CDR3 sequence is 14 residues long. The V end was cut by 7 bases, the J end by 2 bases, with 13 bases between. General study points: Relative to blood, tumors carried a significantly larger fraction of the repertoire in their top 250 clones (p = 0.039).

The source material, roughly 20-31 mg of unsorted bulk tissue, was used to co-extract RNA and DNA. Five discrete regions of every tumor underwent sampling. All tumor specimens exceeded 75% viable tumor cells. Material for sequencing was liver tumor tissue from sampling region 4. Subset meaning: tumor region T4, right-lateral pole. This TCR was recovered from a man aged 35 to 55 with primary liver carcinoma and hepatitis B virus infection. V is TRBV24-1 and J is TRBJ1-2; D might be TRBD1 (5 bases). CDR3 residues: CATRGTGLNYGYTF. The DNA for the CDR3 is TGTGCCACCAGAGGAACAGGTCTAAACTATGGCTACACCTTC.